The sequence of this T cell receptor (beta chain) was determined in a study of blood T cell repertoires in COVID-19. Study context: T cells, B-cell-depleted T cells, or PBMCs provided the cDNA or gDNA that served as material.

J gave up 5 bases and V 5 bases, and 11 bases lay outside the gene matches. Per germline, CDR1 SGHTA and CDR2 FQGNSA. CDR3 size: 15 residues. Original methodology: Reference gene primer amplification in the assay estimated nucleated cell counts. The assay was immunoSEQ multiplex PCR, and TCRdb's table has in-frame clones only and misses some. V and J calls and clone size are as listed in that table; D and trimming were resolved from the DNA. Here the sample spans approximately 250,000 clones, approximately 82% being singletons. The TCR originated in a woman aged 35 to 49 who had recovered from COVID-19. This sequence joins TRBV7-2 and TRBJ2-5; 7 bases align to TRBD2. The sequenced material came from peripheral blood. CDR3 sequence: CASSIFGMGGETQYF. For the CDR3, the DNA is TGTGCCAGCAGCATCTTTGGGATGGGGGGGGAGACCCAGTACTTC.